This TCR beta chain was obtained from a study of blood T cell repertoires in COVID-19. Per the germline V gene, CDR1 is SEHNR and CDR2 is FQNEAQ (reference sequence). The V segment lost 5 bases and the J segment 4 bases; nucleotides outside the gene matches: 5. The CDR3 consists of 14 residues. Libraries were prepared by immunoSEQ multiplex PCR; TCRdb keeps only in-frame clonotypes and omits some of them. The data show about 290,000 clones, about 90% seen once. The J gene is TRBJ2-3, the V gene TRBV7-9; 8 nucleotides agree with TRBD1. The sequenced material came from peripheral blood. The origin of this receptor is a young woman with COVID-19, enrolled during active disease. CDR3 region: CASSLTGGADTQYF. CDR3 sequence (DNA): TGTGCCAGCAGCCTAACAGGGGGAGCAGATACGCAGTATTTT. The full variable domain, completed using reference TRBV7-9 and TRBJ2-3, is DTGVSQNPRHKITKRGQNVTFRCDPISEHNRLYWYRQTLGQGPEFLTYFQNEAQLEKSRLLSDRFSAERPKGSFSTLEIQRTEQGDSAMYLCASSLTGGADTQYFGPGTRLTVL.